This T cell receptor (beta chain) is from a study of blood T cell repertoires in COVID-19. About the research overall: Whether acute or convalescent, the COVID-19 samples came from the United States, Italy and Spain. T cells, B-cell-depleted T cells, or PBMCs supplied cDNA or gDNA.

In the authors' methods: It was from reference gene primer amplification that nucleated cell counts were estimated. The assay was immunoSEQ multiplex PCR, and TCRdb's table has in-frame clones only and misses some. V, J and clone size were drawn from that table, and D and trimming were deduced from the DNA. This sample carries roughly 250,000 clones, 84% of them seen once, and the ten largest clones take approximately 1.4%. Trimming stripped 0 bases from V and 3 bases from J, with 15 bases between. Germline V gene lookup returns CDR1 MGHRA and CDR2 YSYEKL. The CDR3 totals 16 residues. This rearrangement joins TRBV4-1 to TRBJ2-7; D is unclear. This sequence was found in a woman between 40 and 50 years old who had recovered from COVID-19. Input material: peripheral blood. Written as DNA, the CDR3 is TGCGCCAGCAGCCAAGATCGGAGTTTAGGATTCTACGAGCAGTACTTC. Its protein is CASSQDRSLGFYEQYF.